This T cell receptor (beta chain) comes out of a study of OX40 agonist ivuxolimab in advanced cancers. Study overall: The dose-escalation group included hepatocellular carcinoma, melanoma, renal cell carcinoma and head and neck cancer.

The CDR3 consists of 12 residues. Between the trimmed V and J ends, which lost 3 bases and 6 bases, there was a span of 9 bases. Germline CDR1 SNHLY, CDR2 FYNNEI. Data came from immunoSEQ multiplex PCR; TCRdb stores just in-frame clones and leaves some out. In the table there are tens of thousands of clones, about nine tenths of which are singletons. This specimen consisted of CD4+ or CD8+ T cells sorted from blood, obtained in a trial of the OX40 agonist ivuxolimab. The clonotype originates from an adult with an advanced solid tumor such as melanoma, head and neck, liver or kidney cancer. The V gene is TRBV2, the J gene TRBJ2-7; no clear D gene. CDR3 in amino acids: CASSDGFGEQYF. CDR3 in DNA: TGTGCCAGCAGTGATGGTTTCGGCGAGCAGTACTTC.